The TCR beta chain under discussion was sequenced for a study of CD8 T cells in Susac syndrome. Reverse transcription of roughly 0.45 to 1 ug RNA was performed with random hexamers. Amplification of TCR beta CDR3 across 54 Vbeta and 13 Jbeta was performed with immunoSEQ multiplex PCR. Each CDR3 protein is one row after TCRdb ran MiXCR on the immunoSEQ multiplex PCR reads. The sample yields about 130,000 distinct CDR3 sequences, around 95% seen once. About this clonotype itself: Its antigen is currently unknown.

Notes on the study in general: Only a relatively small number of individuals were included in the TCR sequencing and HLA analysis.

Germline loops: CDR1 SEHNR, CDR2 FQNEAQ (reference sequence). V lost 1 base and J 3 bases, leaving 9 bases between the germline ends. The CDR3 runs 14 residues. The chain uses TRBV7-9 and TRBJ1-1; a possible D gene is TRBD1 (5 bases). The TCR originated in a human donor with Susac syndrome. Sequenced input: CD8+ T cells from PBMCs. In DNA form, the CDR3 reads TGTGCCAGCAGCTTAGGCGGGGCGTACACTGAAGCTTTCTTT. It is translated as CASSLGGAYTEAFF.